Each of the 10 T cell receptor beta chains below was sequenced from the same sample in a study of early T cells in non-severe SARS-CoV-2 infection. In TCRdb, the 5' RACE reads were re-called with MiXCR into one record per CDR3 protein. This repertoire shows over 95,000 distinct CDR3 sequences, roughly 15% found once; its top ten account for 1.3%. The specimen was whole blood. The source is an adult who was a healthcare worker with PCR-confirmed SARS-CoV-2 infection or an uninfected control (not recorded which).

V and J are TRBV7-8 and TRBJ2-5; D unresolved. Trimming removed 5 bases from V and 2 bases from J, with 12 bases in between. The CDR3 length is 14 residues. CDR1 is SGHVS, CDR2 FQNEAQ, per germline. CDR3 protein: CASSLETAQETQYF. The CDR3 coding sequence is TGTGCCAGCAGCCTCGAGACTGCGCAAGAGACCCAGTACTTC.

This clonotype has only a few counts. J is TRBJ1-2 and V is TRBV4-3, with 7 bases lining up with TRBD1. Germline V gives CDR1 LGHNA, CDR2 YSLEER. The length of the CDR3 is 13 residues. Trimming cost V 5 bases and J 4 bases; bases outside gene matches: 4. The CDR3 nucleotides are TGCGCCAGCAGCAACCGGGACAGCTATGGCTACACCTTC. Translated: CASSNRDSYGYTF.

This clonotype was detected only a few times. This chain uses TRBV20-1 with TRBJ1-5; D perhaps matches TRBD1 (5 bases). The CDR3 length is 14 residues. Germline V gives CDR1 DFQATT, CDR2 SNEGSKA (reference sequence). The V end lost 5 bases, the J end lost 1 base, and 12 bases lay between the germline ends. The CDR3: CSAWTPGSNQPQHF. The DNA for the CDR3 is TGCAGTGCTTGGACACCGGGCAGCAATCAGCCCCAGCATTTT.

The table lists this clonotype with a few counts. This sequence joins TRBV3-1 and TRBJ2-4, with D perhaps given as TRBD1 or TRBD2 (5 bases each). Germline assignment: CDR1 LGHDT and CDR2 YNNKEL (reference sequence). The CDR3 loop spans 16 amino acids. Trimming shortened V by 0 bases and J by 7 bases, and 16 bases separated the two germline ends. In DNA form, the CDR3 reads TGTGCCAGCAGCCAAGATGTAGCGCCCTGGGGGAACATTCAGTACTTC. As protein: CASSQDVAPWGNIQYF.

This clonotype was recorded a few times. This chain joins TRBV11-2 and TRBJ2-7; 12 bases fit TRBD2. This CDR3 region has 17 residues. Per germline, CDR1 SGHAT and CDR2 FQNNGV. Trimming took 3 bases from V and 7 from J; bases not matched to a gene: 13. The CDR3 here is CASSFGGLAGGPGEQYF. As DNA, the CDR3 is TGTGCCAGCAGCTTCGGAGGGCTAGCGGGAGGGCCTGGGGAGCAGTACTTC.

This clonotype was detected only a few times. This chain joins TRBV20-1 and TRBJ2-7; possible D gene TRBD2, 6 bases. The CDR3 is made up of 13 amino acids. V was clipped by 5 bases and J by 2 bases, with 13 bases between them. Germline CDR1 reads DFQATT; CDR2 reads SNEGSKA (reference sequence). The CDR3 DNA is TGCAGTGCTCGGTCTAGCGAAACCTACGAGCAGTACTTC. As protein: CSARSSETYEQYF.

The gene calls are TRBV3-1 and TRBJ2-3; 14 bases line up with TRBD2. V gave up 4 bases and J gave up 2 bases; unmatched junction bases: 5. This CDR3 has 17 residues. Per germline, CDR1 LGHDT and CDR2 YNNKEL (reference sequence). The CDR3 DNA reads TGTGCCAGCAGCCTCAGACTAGCGGGAGGGCCCACAGATACGCAGTATTTT. The encoded protein is CASSLRLAGGPTDTQYF.

A few counts support this clonotype. The rearrangement uses TRBV20-1 and TRBJ2-1; 8 bases are a match to TRBD1. This CDR3 comprises 14 residues. The germline CDR1 and CDR2 sequences are DFQATT and SNEGSKA (reference sequence). The CDR3 spells CGSAGTGIYNEQFF. The CDR3 DNA sequence: TGCGGAAGTGCTGGGACAGGAATCTACAATGAGCAGTTCTTC.

This chain joins TRBV6-5 and TRBJ2-5; 7 bases fit TRBD2. CDR1 is MNHEY, CDR2 SVGAGI, per germline. CDR3 length: 13 residues. V lost 2 bases to trimming and J lost 9 bases; unmatched junction nucleotides: 6. The CDR3 protein is CASSYTGGKAQYF. For the CDR3, the DNA is TGTGCCAGCAGTTACACCGGGGGGAAGGCCCAGTACTTC.

This clonotype was seen only once. V and J are TRBV12-3 or TRBV12-4 and TRBJ2-2; possible D gene TRBD2, 5 bases. The CDR3 spans 16 residues. The V and J ends lost 6 bases and 7 bases respectively, with 21 bases between them. The CDR3 coding sequence is TGTGCCAGCAGCCCCTCTGGGAGCGTTGGCGACGGGGAGCTGTTTTTT. It specifies CASSPSGSVGDGELFF.